This T cell receptor (beta chain) was retrieved from a study of beta chain features in type 1 diabetes. For the study at large: Investigators examined approximately 100,000,000 sorted cells across all samples.

Germline V gene sequence: CDR1 ENHRY, CDR2 SYGVKD. The CDR3 is 15 residues long. The V end was cut by 0 bases, the J end by 3 bases, with 12 bases between. Sequencing targeted expressed TCRB transcripts, as all isolated RNA had been reverse transcribed. The data were produced by immunoSEQ multiplex PCR, yet TCRdb's version contains in-frame clones alone and is incomplete. The table lists roughly 220,000 clones, more than 15% of them singletons. Study conclusions and caveats: PCR could preferentially amplify shorter templates, alike in patients and controls. Patients' naive, central memory and Treg TCRB repertoires seemed closer to one another than those of healthy donors. Whether HLA type influences TCRB rearrangement remained unresolved here. The study found moderately but significantly shorter TCRB CDR3s in all four CD4+ subsets of Type 1 diabetes patients.

Of note for this clone: The antigen is undetermined.

The sample was naive CD4+ T cells from blood. The receptor comes from a man aged 30-40 years with type 1 diabetes. The chain employs TRBV10-3 and TRBJ2-7, with D perhaps TRBD1 (5 bases). The CDR3 loop is CAISESIRASYEQYF. Written as DNA, the CDR3 is TGTGCCATCAGTGAGTCGATCAGGGCCAGCTACGAGCAGTACTTC.